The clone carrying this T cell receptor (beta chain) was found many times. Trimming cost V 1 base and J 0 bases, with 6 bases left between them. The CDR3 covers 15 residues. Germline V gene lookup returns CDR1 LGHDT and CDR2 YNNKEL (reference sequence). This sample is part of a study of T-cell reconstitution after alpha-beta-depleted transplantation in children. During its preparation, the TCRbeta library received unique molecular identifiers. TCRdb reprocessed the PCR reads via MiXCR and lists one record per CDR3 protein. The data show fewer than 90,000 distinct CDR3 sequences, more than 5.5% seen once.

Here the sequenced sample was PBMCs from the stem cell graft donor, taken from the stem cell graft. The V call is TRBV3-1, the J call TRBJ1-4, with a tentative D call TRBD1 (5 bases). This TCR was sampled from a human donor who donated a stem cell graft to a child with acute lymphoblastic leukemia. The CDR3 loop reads CASSQVTATNEKLFF. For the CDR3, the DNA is TGTGCCAGCAGCCAAGTGACAGCAACTAATGAAAAACTGTTTTTT. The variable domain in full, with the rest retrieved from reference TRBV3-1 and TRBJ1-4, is DTAVSQTPKYLVTQMGNDKSIKCEQNLGHDTMYWYKQDSKKFLKIMFSYNNKELIINETVPNRFSPKSPDKAHLNLHINSLELGDSAVYFCASSQVTATNEKLFFGSGTQLSVL.